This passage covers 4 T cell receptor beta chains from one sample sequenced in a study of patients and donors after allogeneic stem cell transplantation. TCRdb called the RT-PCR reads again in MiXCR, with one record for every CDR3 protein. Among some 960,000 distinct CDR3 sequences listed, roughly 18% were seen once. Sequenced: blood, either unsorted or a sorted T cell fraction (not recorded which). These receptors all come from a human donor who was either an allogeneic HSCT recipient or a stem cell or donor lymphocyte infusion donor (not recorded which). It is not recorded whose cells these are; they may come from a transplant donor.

As DNA, the CDR3 is TGCAGTGCCGGATTCGGGCGGGCAGGCGATAGCAATCAGCCCCAGCATTTT. Its translation: CSAGFGRAGDSNQPQHF. This chain joins TRBV20-1 and TRBJ1-5; D is undetermined. The CDR3 contains 17 residues. Looked up from germline, CDR1 is DFQATT and CDR2 is SNEGSKA (reference sequence). The V end lost 6 bases, the J end lost 0 bases, and 21 bases lay between the germline ends.

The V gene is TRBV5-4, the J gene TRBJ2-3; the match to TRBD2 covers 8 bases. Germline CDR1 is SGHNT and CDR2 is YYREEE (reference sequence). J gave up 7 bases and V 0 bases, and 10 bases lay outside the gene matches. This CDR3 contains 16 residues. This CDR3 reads CASSLAGTSSFYTQYF. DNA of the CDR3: TGTGCCAGCAGCTTGGCCGGGACTAGTTCCTTTTATACGCAGTATTTT.

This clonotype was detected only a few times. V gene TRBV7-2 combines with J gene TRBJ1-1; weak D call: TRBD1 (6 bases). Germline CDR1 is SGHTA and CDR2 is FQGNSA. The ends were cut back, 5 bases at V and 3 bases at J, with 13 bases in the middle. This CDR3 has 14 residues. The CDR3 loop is CASSKDGTYTEAFF. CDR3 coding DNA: TGTGCCAGCAGCAAGGACGGGACATACACTGAAGCTTTCTTT.

CDR3 loop: CAPGTSGRTETQYF. DNA of the CDR3: TGTGCCCCTGGGACTAGCGGGAGGACAGAGACCCAGTACTTC. The V call is TRBV24-1, the J call TRBJ2-5; 15 nucleotides align to TRBD2. The CDR3 runs to 14 residues. From germline, CDR1 is KGHDR and CDR2 SFDVKD. J was trimmed by 4 bases and V by 12 bases; bases with no gene match: 5.